Sequencing of this T cell receptor beta chain was carried out in a study of spatial heterogeneity in lung cancer. The overall study: Detection consistently yielded more beta chains than alpha chains.

Every individual TCR cDNA molecule carried its own unique molecular identifier, which allowed correction of PCR and sequencing errors. TCRdb processed the 5' RACE reads anew with MiXCR; each CDR3 protein has one entry. The sample records 13,000 or so distinct CDR3 sequences, approximately 3.5% being singletons. This clonotype was detected many times. Deletions cut 2 bases from V and 7 bases from J, with 12 bases between. The CDR3 is 13 amino acids. The germline V gene encodes CDR1 SGHRS and CDR2 YFSETQ. As for time point: sample taken at primary tumor resection. The cohort: over 70 early-stage, untreated non-small cell lung cancer patients. Unsorted samples of tumor, nontumor lung or frozen PBMC had their whole RNA sequenced.

The origin of this receptor is a male donor with early-stage non-small cell lung cancer. The rearrangement joins TRBV5-1 to TRBJ2-5; a weak D match, TRBD1 (6 bases). The material sequenced was PBMCs, taken at surgery. In DNA, the CDR3 is TGCGCCAGCAGCTTCGGACAGTCACGGACCCAGTACTTC. Protein sequence: CASSFGQSRTQYF.